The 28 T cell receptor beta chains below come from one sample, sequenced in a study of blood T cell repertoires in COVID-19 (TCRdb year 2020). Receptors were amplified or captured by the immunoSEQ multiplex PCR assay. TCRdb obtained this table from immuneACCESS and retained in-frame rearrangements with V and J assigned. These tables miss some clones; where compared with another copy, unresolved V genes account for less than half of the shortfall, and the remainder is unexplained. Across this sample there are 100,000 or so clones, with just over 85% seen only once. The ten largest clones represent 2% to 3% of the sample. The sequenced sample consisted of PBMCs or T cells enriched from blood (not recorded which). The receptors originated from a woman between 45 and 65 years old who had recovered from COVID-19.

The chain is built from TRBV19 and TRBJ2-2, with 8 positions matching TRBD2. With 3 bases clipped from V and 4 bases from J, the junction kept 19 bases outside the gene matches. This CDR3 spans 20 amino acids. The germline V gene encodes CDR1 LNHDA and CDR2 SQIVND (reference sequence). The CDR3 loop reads CASSIPVSGLAGTVTGELFF. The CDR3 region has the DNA TGTGCCAGTAGTATTCCGGTTTCGGGATTAGCGGGGACCGTCACCGGGGAGCTGTTTTTT.

The CDR3 reads CATKRLAETDTQYF. Here the CDR3 DNA reads TGTGCCACCAAAAGACTAGCGGAAACAGATACGCAGTATTTT. The chain carries TRBV6-6 and TRBJ2-3; 9 bases align to TRBD2. Germline assignment: CDR1 MNHNY and CDR2 SVGAGI (reference sequence). The CDR3 sequence is 14 residues long. After removal of 10 bases from V and 3 bases from J, the junction contained 8 bases not matched to a gene.

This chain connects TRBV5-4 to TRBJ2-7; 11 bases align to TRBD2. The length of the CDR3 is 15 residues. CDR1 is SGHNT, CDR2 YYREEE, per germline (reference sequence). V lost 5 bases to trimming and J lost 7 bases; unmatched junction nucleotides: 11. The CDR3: CASRIFTSGRPEQYF. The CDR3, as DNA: TGTGCCAGCAGGATATTTACTAGCGGGAGACCGGAGCAGTACTTC.

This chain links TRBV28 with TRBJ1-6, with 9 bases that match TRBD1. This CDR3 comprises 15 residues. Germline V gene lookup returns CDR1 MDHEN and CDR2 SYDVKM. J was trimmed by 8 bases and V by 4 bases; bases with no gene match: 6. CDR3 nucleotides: TGTGCCAGCAGTTGGACAGGGGAGGTGGATTCACCCCTCCACTTT. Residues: CASSWTGEVDSPLHF.

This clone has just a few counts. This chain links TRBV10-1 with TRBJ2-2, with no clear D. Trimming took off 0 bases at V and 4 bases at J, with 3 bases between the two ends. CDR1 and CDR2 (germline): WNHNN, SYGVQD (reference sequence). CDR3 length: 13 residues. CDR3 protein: CASSESRTGELFF. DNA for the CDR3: TGCGCCAGCAGTGAGTCCCGCACCGGGGAGCTGTTTTTT.

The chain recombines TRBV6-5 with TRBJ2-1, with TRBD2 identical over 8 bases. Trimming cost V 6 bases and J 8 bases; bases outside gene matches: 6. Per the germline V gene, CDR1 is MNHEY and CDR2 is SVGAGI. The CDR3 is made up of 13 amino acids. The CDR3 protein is CASSQGLAYEQFF. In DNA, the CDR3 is TGTGCCAGCAGCCAAGGACTAGCCTATGAGCAGTTCTTC.

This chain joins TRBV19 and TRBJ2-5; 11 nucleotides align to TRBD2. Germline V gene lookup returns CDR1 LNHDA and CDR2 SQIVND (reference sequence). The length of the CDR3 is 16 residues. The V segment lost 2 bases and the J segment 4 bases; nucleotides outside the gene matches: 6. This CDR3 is CASSILTSGIGETQYF. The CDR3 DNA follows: TGTGCCAGTAGTATATTGACTAGCGGGATTGGAGAGACCCAGTACTTC.

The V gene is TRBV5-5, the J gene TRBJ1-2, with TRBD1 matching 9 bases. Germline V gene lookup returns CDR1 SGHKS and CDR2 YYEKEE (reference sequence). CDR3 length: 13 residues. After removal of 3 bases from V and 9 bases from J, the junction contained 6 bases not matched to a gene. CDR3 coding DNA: TGTGCCAGCAGCTCGGGACAGGGTCTGAGCTACACCTTC. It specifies CASSSGQGLSYTF.

CDR3 amino acids: CASSLGGGRHGNTIYF. In nucleotides, the CDR3 is TGTGCCAGCAGCTTAGGGGGAGGGCGTCACGGAAACACCATATATTTT. The chain joins TRBV7-8 to TRBJ1-3, with D unclear. The V end was cut by 1 base, the J end by 4 bases, with 14 bases between. CDR1 and CDR2 from the germline V gene are SGHVS and FQNEAQ. The CDR3 is 16 residues long.

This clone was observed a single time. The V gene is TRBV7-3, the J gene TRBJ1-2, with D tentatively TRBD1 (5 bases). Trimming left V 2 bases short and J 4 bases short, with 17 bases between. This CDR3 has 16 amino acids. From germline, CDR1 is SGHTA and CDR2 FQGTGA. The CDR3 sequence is CASSLLYRRPAYGYTF. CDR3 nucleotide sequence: TGTGCCAGCAGCTTACTCTACAGGCGCCCTGCCTATGGCTACACCTTC.

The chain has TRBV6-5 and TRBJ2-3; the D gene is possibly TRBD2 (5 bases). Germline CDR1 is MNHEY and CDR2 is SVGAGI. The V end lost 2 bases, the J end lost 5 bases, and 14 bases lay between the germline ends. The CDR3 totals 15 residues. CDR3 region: CASSYQEREGDTQYF. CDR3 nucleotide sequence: TGTGCCAGCAGTTACCAGGAAAGAGAGGGAGATACGCAGTATTTT.

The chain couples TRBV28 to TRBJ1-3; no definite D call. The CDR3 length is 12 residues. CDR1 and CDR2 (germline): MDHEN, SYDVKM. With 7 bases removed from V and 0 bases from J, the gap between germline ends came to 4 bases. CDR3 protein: CASTGSGNTIYF. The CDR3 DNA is TGTGCCAGCACAGGCTCTGGAAACACCATATATTTT.

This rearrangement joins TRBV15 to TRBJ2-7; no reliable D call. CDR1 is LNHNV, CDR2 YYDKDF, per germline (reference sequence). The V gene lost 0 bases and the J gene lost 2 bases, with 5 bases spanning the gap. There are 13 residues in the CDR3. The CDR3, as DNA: TGTGCCACCAGCAGAGACAGGACCTACGAGCAGTACTTC. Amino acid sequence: CATSRDRTYEQYF.

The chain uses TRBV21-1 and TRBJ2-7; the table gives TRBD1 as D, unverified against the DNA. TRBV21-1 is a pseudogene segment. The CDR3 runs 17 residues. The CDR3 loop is CASSKYISSDRLYEQYF. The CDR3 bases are TGTGCCAGCAGCAAATACATCTCATCGGACAGACTCTACGAGCAGTACTTC.

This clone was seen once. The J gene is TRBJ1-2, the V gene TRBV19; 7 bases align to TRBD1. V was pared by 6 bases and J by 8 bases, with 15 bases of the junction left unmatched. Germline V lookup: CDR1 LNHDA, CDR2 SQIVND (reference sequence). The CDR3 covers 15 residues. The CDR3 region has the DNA TGTGCCAGTAGCCACGGACAGGTCGGCTTAGGAGGCTACACCTTC. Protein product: CASSHGQVGLGGYTF. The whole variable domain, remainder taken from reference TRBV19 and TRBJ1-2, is DGGITQSPKYLFRKEGQNVTLSCEQNLNHDAMYWYRQDPGQGLRLIYYSQIVNDFQKGDIAEGYSVSREKKESFPLTVTSAQKNPTAFYLCASSHGQVGLGGYTFGSGTRLTVV.

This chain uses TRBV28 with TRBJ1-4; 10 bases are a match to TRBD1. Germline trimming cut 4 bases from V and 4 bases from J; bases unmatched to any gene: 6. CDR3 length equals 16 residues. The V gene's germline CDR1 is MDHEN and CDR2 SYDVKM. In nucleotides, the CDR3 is TGTGCCAGCAGTTCTACGGGACAGGGGTTTAATGAAAAACTGTTTTTT. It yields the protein CASSSTGQGFNEKLFF.

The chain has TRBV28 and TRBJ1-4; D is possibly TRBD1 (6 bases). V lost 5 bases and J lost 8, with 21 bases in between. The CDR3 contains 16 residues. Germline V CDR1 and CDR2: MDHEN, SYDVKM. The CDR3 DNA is TGTGCCAGCAGTCCTAGGTTCGGCAGGGGTGGCGAAAAACTGTTTTTT. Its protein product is CASSPRFGRGGEKLFF.

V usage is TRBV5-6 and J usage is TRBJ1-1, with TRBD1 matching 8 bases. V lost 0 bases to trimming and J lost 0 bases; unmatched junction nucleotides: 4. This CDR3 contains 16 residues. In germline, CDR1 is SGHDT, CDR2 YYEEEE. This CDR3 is CASSLGGRGLNTEAFF. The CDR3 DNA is TGTGCCAGCAGCTTGGGGGGCAGGGGGCTGAACACTGAAGCTTTCTTT. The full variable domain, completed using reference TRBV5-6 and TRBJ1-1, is DAGVTQSPTHLIKTRGQQVTLRCSPKSGHDTVSWYQQALGQGPQFIFQYYEEEERQRGNFPDRFSGHQFPNYSSELNVNALLLGDSALYLCASSLGGRGLNTEAFFGQGTRLTVV.

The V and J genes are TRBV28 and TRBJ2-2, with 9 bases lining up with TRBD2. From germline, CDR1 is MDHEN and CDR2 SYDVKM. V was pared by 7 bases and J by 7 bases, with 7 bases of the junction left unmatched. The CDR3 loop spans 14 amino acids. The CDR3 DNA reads TGTGCCAGCACTCGTAGCGGGAGTGTCGGGGAGCTGTTTTTT. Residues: CASTRSGSVGELFF.

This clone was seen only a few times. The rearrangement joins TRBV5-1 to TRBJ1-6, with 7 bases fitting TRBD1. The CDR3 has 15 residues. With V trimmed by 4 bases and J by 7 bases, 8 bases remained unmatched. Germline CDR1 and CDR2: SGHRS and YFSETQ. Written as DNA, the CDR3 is TGCGCCAGCAGCCCAGGGGGGACCCGAAATTCACCCCTCCACTTT. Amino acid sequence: CASSPGGTRNSPLHF.

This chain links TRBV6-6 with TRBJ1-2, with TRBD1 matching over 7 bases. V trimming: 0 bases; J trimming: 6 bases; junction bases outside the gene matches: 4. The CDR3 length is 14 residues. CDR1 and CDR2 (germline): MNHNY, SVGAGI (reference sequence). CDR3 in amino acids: CASSYSWQGDGYTF. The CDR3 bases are TGTGCCAGCAGTTACTCGTGGCAGGGGGATGGCTACACCTTC.

The CDR3 protein is CASRRTGGYGYTF. CDR3 in DNA: TGTGCCAGCAGAAGGACAGGCGGCTATGGCTACACCTTC. The genes are TRBV12-3 or TRBV12-4 and TRBJ1-2; 7 positions agree with TRBD1. Trimming took 6 bases from V and 4 from J; bases not matched to a gene: 5. The CDR3 contains 13 residues.

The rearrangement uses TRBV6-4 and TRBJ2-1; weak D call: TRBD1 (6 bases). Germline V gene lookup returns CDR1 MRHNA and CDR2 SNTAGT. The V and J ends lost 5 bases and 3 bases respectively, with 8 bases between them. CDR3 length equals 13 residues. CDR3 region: CASSWDNYNEQFF. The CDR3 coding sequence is TGTGCCAGCAGTTGGGACAACTACAATGAGCAGTTCTTC.

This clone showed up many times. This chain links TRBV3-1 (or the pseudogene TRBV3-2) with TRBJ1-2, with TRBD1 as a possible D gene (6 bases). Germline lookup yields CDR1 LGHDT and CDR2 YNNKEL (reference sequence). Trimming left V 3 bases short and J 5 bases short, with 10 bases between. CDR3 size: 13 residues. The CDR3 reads CASSQGATYGYTF. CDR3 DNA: TGTGCCAGCAGCCAGGGGGCGACGTATGGCTACACCTTC.

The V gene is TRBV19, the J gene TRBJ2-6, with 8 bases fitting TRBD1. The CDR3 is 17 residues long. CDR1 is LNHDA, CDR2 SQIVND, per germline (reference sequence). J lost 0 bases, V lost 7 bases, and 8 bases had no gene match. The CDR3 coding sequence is TGTGCCAGTAATGTGGGACAGGAACTCTCTGGGGCCAACGTCCTGACTTTC. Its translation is CASNVGQELSGANVLTF.

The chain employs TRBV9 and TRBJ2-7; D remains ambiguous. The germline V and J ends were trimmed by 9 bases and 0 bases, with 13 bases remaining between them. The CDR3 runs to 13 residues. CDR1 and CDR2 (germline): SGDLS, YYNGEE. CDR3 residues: CATDLRSSYEQYF. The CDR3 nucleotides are TGTGCCACCGATCTCCGGAGCTCCTACGAGCAGTACTTC.

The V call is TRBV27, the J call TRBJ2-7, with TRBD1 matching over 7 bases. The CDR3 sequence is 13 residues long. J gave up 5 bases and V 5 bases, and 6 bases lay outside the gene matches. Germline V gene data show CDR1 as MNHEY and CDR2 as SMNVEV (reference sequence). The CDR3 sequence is CASSQTGAHEQYF. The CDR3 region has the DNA TGTGCCAGCAGTCAAACAGGGGCCCACGAGCAGTACTTC.

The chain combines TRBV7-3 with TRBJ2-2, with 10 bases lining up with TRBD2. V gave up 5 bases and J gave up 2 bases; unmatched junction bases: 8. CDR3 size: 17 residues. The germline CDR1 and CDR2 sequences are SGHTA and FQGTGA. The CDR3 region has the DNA TGTGCCAGCAGCCTTACCGGGACTAGCGTAAACACCGGGGAGCTGTTTTTT. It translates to CASSLTGTSVNTGELFF.